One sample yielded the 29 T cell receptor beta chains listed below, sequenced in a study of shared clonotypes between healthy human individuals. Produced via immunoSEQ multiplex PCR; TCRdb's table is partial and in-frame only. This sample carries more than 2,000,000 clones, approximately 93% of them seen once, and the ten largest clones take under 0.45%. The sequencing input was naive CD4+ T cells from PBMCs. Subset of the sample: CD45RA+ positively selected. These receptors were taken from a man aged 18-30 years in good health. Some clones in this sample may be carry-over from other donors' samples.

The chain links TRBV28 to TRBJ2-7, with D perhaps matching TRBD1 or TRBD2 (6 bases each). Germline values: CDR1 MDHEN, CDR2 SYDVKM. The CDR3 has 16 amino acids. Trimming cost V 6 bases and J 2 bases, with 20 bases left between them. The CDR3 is CASRRPGLSGAYEQYF. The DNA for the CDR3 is TGTGCCAGCAGGCGGCCGGGACTTTCAGGGGCCTACGAGCAGTACTTC.

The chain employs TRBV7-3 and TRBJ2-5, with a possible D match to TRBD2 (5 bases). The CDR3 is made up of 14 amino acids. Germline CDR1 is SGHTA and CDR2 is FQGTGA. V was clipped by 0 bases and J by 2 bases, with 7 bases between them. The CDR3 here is CASSLTPGQETQYF. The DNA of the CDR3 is TGTGCCAGCAGCTTAACTCCGGGACAAGAGACCCAGTACTTC.

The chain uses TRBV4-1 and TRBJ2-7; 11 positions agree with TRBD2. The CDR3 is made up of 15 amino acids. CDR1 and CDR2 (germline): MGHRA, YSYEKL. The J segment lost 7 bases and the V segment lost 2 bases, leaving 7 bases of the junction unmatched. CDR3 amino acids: CASSQWLAGGLEQYF. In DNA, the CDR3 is TGCGCCAGCAGCCAATGGCTAGCGGGAGGTCTTGAGCAGTACTTC.

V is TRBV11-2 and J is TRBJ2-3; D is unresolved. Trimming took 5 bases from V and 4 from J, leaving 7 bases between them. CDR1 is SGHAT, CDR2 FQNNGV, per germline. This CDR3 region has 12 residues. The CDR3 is CASSPDSDTQYF. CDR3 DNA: TGTGCCAGCAGCCCTGACTCAGATACGCAGTATTTT.

The CDR3 loop reads CSASRAQQFF. DNA of the CDR3: TGCAGTGCTAGTCGAGCCCAGCAGTTCTTC. The chain carries TRBV20-1 and TRBJ2-1; D remains unclear. Germline CDR1 reads DFQATT; CDR2 reads SNEGSKA (reference sequence). The CDR3 consists of 10 residues. The ends were cut back, 3 bases at V and 11 bases at J, with 8 bases in the middle.

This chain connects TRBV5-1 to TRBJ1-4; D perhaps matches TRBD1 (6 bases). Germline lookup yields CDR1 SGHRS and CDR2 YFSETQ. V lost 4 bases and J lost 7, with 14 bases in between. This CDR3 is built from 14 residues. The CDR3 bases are TGCGCCAGCAGCCAAGGGGGGGTCAGTGAAAAACTGTTTTTT. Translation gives CASSQGGVSEKLFF. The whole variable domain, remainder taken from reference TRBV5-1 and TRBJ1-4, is KAGVTQTPRYLIKTRGQQVTLSCSPISGHRSVSWYQQTPGQGLQFLFEYFSETQRNKGNFPGRFSGRQFSNSRSEMNVSTLELGDSALYLCASSQGGVSEKLFFGSGTQLSVL.

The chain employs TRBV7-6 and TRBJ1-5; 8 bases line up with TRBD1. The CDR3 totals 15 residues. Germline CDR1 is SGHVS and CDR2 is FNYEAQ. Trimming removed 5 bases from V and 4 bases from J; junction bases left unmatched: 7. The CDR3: CASSRGQGLNQPQHF. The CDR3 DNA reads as TGTGCCAGCAGCCGCGGACAGGGATTGAATCAGCCCCAGCATTTT.

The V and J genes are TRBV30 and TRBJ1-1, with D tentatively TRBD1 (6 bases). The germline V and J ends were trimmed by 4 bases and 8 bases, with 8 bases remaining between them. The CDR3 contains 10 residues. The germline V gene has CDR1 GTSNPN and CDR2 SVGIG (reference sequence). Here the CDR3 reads CAWNTGEAFF. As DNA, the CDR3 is TGTGCCTGGAACACAGGGGAAGCTTTCTTT.

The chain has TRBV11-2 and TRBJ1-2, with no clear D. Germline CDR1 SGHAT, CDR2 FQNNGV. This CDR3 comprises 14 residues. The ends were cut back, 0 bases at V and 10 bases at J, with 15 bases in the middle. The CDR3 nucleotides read TGTGCCAGCAGCTTAGATCAGGCCCGAGGTGACTACACCTTC. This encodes CASSLDQARGDYTF.

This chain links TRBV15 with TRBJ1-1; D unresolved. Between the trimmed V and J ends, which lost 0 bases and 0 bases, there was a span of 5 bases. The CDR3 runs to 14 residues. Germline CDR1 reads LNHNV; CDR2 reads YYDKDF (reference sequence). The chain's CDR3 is CATSRDRLNTEAFF. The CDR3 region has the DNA TGTGCCACCAGCAGAGACAGATTGAACACTGAAGCTTTCTTT. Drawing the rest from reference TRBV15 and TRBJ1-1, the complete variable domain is DAMVIQNPRYQVTQFGKPVTLSCSQTLNHNVMYWYQQKSSQAPKLLFHYYDKDFNNEADTPDNFQSRRPNTSFCFLDIRSPGLGDTAMYLCATSRDRLNTEAFFGQGTRLTVV.

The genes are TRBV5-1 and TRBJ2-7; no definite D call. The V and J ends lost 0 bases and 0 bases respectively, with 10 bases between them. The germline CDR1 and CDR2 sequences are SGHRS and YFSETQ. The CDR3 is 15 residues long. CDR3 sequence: CASSLGPGNSYEQYF. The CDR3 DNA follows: TGCGCCAGCAGCTTGGGGCCAGGTAACTCCTACGAGCAGTACTTC.

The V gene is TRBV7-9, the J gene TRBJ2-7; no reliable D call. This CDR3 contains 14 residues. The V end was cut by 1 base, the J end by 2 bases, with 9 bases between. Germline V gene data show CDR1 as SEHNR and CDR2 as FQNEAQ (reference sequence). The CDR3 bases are TGTGCCAGCAGCTTAGGGGATCCAACCTACGAGCAGTACTTC. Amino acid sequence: CASSLGDPTYEQYF.

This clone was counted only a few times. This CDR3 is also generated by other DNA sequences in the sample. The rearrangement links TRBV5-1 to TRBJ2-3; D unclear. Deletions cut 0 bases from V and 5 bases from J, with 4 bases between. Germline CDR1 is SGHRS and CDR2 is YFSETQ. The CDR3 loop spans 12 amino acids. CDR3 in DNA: TGCGCCAGCAGCTTGGCCCAAGATACGCAGTATTTT. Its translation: CASSLAQDTQYF. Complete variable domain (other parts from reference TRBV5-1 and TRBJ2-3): KAGVTQTPRYLIKTRGQQVTLSCSPISGHRSVSWYQQTPGQGLQFLFEYFSETQRNKGNFPGRFSGRQFSNSRSEMNVSTLELGDSALYLCASSLAQDTQYFGPGTRLTVL.

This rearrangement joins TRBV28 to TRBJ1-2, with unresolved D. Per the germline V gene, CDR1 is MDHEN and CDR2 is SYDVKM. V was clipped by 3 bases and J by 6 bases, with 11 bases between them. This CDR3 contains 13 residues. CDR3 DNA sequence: TGTGCCAGCAGTTTGTACCTACGGGATGGCTACACCTTC. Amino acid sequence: CASSLYLRDGYTF.

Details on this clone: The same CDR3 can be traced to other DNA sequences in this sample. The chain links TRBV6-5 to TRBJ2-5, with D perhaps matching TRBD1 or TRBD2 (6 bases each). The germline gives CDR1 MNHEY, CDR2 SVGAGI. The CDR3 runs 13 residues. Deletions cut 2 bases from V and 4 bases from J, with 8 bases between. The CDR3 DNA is TGTGCCAGCAGTTACGGGGGGCGAGAGACCCAGTACTTC. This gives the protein CASSYGGRETQYF.

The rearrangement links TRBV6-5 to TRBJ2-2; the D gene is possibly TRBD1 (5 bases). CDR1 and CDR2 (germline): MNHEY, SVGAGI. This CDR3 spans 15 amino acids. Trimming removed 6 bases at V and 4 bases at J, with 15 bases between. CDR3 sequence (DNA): TGTGCCAGCAGACGACAGCTGTCGAGCACCGGGGAGCTGTTTTTT. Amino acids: CASRRQLSSTGELFF.

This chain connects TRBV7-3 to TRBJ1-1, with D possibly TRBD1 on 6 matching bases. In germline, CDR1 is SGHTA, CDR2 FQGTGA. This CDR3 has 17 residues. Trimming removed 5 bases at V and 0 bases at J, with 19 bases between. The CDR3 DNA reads TGTGCCAGCAGCCTCACCGCCCAGGGGTGGGTGAACACTGAAGCTTTCTTT. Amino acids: CASSLTAQGWVNTEAFF. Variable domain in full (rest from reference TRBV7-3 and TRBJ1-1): GAGVSQTPSNKVTEKGKYVELRCDPISGHTALYWYRQSLGQGPEFLIYFQGTGAADDSGLPNDRFFAVRPEGSVSTLKIQRTERGDSAVYLCASSLTAQGWVNTEAFFGQGTRLTVV.

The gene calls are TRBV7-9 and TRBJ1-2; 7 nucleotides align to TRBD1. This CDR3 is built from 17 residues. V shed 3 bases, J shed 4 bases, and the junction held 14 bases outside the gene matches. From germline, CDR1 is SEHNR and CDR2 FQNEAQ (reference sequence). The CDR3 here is CASSFGTARSLGYGYTF. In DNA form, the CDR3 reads TGTGCCAGCAGCTTTGGGACAGCCAGATCCCTCGGCTATGGCTACACCTTC.

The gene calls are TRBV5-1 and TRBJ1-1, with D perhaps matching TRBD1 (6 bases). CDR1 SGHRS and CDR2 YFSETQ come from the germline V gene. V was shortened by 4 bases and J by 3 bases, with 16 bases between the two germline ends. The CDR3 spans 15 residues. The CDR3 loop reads CASSQAWGADTEAFF. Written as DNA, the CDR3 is TGCGCCAGCAGCCAGGCGTGGGGGGCGGACACTGAAGCTTTCTTT.

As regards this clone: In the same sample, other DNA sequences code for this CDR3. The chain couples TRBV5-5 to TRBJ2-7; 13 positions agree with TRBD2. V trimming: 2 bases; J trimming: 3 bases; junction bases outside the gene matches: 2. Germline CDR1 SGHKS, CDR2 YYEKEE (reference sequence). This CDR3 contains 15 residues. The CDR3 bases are TGTGCCAGCAGCTTACGGACTAGCGGGAGCTACGAGCAGTACTTC. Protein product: CASSLRTSGSYEQYF.

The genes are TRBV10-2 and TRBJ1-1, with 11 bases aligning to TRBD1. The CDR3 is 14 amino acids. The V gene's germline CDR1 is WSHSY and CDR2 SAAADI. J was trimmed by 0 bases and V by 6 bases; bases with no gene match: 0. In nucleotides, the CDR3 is TGCGCCAGCAGGGGACAGGGGGTGAACACTGAAGCTTTCTTT. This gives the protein CASRGQGVNTEAFF.

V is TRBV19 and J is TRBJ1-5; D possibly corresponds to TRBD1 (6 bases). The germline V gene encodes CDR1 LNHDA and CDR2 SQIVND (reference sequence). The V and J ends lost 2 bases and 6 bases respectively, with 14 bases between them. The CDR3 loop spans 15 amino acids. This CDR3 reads CASSIRGGEGQPQHF. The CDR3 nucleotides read TGTGCCAGTAGTATACGAGGGGGAGAGGGTCAGCCCCAGCATTTT.

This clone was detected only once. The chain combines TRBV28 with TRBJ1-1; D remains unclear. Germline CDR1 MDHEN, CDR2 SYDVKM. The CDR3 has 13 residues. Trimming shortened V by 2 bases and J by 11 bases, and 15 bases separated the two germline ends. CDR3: CASSLLLGQRAFF. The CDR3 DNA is TGTGCCAGCAGTTTACTGCTTGGGCAGCGGGCTTTCTTT.

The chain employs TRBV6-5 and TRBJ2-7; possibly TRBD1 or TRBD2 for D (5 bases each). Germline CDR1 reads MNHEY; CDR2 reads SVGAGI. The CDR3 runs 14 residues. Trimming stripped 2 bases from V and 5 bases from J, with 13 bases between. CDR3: CASSYDRGQDEQYF. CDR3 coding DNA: TGTGCCAGCAGTTACGATCGGGGCCAGGACGAGCAGTACTTC.

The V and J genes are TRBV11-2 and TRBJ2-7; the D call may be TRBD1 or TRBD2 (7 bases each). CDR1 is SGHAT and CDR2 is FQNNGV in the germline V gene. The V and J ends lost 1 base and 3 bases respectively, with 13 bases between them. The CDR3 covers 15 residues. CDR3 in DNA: TGTGCCAGCAGCTTAGGGGGAGGGGGCGGCTACGAGCAGTACTTC. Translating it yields CASSLGGGGGYEQYF.

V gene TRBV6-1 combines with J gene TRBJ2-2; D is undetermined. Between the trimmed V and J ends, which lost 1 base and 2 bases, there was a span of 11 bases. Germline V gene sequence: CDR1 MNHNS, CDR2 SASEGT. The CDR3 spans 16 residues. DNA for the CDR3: TGTGCCAGCAGTGAAGTCCCAGCGACTAACACCGGGGAGCTGTTTTTT. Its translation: CASSEVPATNTGELFF.

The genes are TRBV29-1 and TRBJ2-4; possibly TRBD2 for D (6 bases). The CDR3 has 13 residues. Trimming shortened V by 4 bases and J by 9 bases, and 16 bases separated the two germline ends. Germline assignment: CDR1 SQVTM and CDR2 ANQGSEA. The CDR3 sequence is CSVVRDSPAIQYF. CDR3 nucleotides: TGCAGCGTTGTTCGGGACTCCCCCGCCATTCAGTACTTC.

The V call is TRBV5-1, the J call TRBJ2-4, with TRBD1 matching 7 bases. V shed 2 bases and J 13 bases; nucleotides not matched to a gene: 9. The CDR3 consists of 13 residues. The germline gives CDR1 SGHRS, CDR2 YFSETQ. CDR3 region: CASSFRYTGQQYF. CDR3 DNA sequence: TGCGCCAGCAGCTTTCGTTACACGGGACAGCAGTACTTC.

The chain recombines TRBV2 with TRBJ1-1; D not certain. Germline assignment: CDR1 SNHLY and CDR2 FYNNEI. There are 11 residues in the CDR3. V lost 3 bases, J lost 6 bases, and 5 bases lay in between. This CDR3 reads CASSDRAEAFF. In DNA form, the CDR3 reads TGTGCCAGCAGTGATCGGGCTGAAGCTTTCTTT.